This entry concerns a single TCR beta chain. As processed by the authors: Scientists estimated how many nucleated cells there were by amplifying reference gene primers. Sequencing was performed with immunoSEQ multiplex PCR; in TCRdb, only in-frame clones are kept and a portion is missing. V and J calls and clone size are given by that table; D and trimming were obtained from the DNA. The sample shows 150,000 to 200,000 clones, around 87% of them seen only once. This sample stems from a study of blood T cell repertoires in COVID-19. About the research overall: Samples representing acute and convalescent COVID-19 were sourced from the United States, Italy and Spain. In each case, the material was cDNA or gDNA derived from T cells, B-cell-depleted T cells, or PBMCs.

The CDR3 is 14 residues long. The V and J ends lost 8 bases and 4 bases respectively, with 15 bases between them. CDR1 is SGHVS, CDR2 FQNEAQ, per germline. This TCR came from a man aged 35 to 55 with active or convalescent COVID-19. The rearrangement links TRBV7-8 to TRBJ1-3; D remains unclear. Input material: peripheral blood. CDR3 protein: CASGRGDSGNTIYF. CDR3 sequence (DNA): TGTGCCAGCGGACGAGGTGACTCCGGAAACACCATATATTTT. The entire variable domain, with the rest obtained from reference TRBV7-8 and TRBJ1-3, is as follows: GAGVSQSPRYKVAKRGQDVALRCDPISGHVSLFWYQQALGQGPEFLTYFQNEAQLDKSGLPSDRFFAERPEGSVSTLKIQRTQQEDSAVYLCASGRGDSGNTIYFGEGSWLTVV.